This T cell receptor beta chain was identified in a study of cytomegalovirus exposure and HLA in healthy donors. Study-level information: Earlier, 110 million or so unique TCR beta sequences were recovered from about 200 million T cells by an analysis.

General study points: The classifier reportedly diagnosed cytomegalovirus status with high sensitivity and specificity.

PCR involved 60 Vbeta and 13 Jbeta primers. Clones were read by immunoSEQ multiplex PCR, and TCRdb kept only the in-frame ones, dropping some. Of 170,000 or so clones listed, around three quarters are singletons. This clone was detected only a few times. Its antigen is unknown. Germline V gene lookup returns CDR1 SGHAT and CDR2 FQDESV (reference sequence). The CDR3 length is 13 residues. V lost 1 base, J lost 7 bases, and 8 bases lay in between. V is TRBV11-1 and J is TRBJ1-5; no clear D. The receptor was derived from a boy aged 10-17 years in good health and CMV-seronegative. Source material: PBMCs. Here the CDR3 DNA reads TGTGCCAGCAGCTTAGTAGAGGGACAGCCCCAGCATTTT. It translates to CASSLVEGQPQHF.